The 26 T cell receptor beta chains below were found in one sample sequenced in a study of cytomegalovirus exposure and HLA in healthy donors. The PCR contained 60 Vbeta and 13 Jbeta primers. Repertoires were generated with immunoSEQ multiplex PCR, while TCRdb's copy carries only in-frame clones and drops some. This sample has around 67,000 clones, with around 64% found just once. Sequenced sample: PBMCs. All receptors come from a woman between 45 and 60 years old in good health and CMV-seronegative.

The V and J genes are TRBV10-3 and TRBJ2-1, with D perhaps matching TRBD2 (5 bases). Germline CDR1 ENHRY, CDR2 SYGVKD. The CDR3 contains 16 residues. The ends were cut back, 7 bases at V and 0 bases at J, with 16 bases in the middle. CDR3 in DNA: TGTGCCATCACGGGCGGGCGGGCGAGCTCCTACAATGAGCAGTTCTTC. Protein sequence: CAITGGRASSYNEQFF.

The DNA for the CDR3 is TGTGCCAGCAGCGCTCAAGAGACCCAGTACTTC. Amino acids: CASSAQETQYF. V is TRBV9 and J is TRBJ2-5; D is uncertain. CDR3 length: 11 amino acids. V was clipped by 3 bases and J by 2 bases, with 2 bases between them. Germline values: CDR1 SGDLS, CDR2 YYNGEE.

This clone was picked up a small number of times. The CDR3 is CASSVAGAGNEQYF. CDR3 sequence (DNA): TGTGCCAGCAGCGTCGCGGGGGCGGGCAACGAGCAGTACTTC. The chain has TRBV9 and TRBJ2-7, with D perhaps matching TRBD2 (7 bases). The V gene's germline CDR1 is SGDLS and CDR2 YYNGEE. This CDR3 has 14 amino acids. Trimming took off 2 bases at V and 5 bases at J, with 14 bases between the two ends.

The genes are TRBV5-4 and TRBJ1-2; D not resolved. The V and J ends lost 1 base and 4 bases respectively, with 8 bases between them. This CDR3 region has 13 residues. Germline lookup yields CDR1 SGHNT and CDR2 YYREEE (reference sequence). The CDR3 nucleotides are TGTGCCAGCAGCTTGCCAGGAGGCTATGGCTACACCTTC. It encodes CASSLPGGYGYTF.

In this sample, this clone turned up a few times. The J gene is TRBJ1-2, the V gene TRBV21-1; the table calls TRBD1, which could not be checked here. TRBV21-1 is reported as a pseudogene. The CDR3 sequence is 16 residues long. CDR3 coding DNA: TGTGCCAGCAGTGGTTATGGAGACAGCGACAACTATGGCTACACCTTC. Amino acid sequence: CASSGYGDSDNYGYTF.

V usage is TRBV14 and J usage is TRBJ1-1, with D possibly TRBD1 on 6 matching bases. The V end was cut by 7 bases, the J end by 1 base, with 10 bases between. The length of the CDR3 is 13 residues. Germline CDR1 and CDR2: SGHDN and FVKESK. The CDR3 loop is CASKGQANTEAFF. The DNA of the CDR3 is TGTGCCAGCAAGGGACAAGCGAACACTGAAGCTTTCTTT.

This chain links TRBV4-2 with TRBJ2-7; the D gene is possibly TRBD1 (5 bases). V dropped 0 bases and J dropped 2 bases, with 11 bases sitting between them. Germline assignment: CDR1 LGHNA and CDR2 YNFKEQ. The CDR3 runs 15 residues. The CDR3 is CASSQDGLGAYEQYF. CDR3 nucleotides: TGTGCCAGCAGCCAAGATGGTCTAGGGGCCTACGAGCAGTACTTC.

The chain couples TRBV4-3 to TRBJ2-4; TRBD2 matches 7 bases. V trimming: 0 bases; J trimming: 15 bases; junction bases outside the gene matches: 5. Germline assignment: CDR1 LGHNA and CDR2 YSLEER. There are 12 residues in the CDR3. The CDR3 DNA is TGCGCCAGCAGCCAAGATCGGGGGGTTCCGTACTTC. Translating gives CASSQDRGVPYF.

The DNA of the CDR3 is TGCGCCAGCAGCCAAGCGTGGGCTAGCGGGACGTCAGATACGCAGTATTTT. Translating gives CASSQAWASGTSDTQYF. The V and J genes are TRBV4-3 and TRBJ2-3; TRBD2 matches at 9 bases. V shed 1 base and J 4 bases; nucleotides not matched to a gene: 9. Germline V gene data show CDR1 as LGHNA and CDR2 as YSLEER. CDR3 size: 17 residues.

This sequence joins TRBV7-9 and TRBJ2-3; D is uncertain. The germline V gene encodes CDR1 SEHNR and CDR2 FQNEAQ (reference sequence). Trimming removed 6 bases from V and 4 bases from J, with 11 bases in between. CDR3 length: 13 amino acids. The CDR3 nucleotides are TGTGCCAGCAGTCTAACTTCCGCAGATACGCAGTATTTT. Amino acid sequence: CASSLTSADTQYF.

The chain joins TRBV5-4 to TRBJ2-1, with D perhaps matching TRBD2 (6 bases). Germline CDR1 and CDR2: SGHNT and YYREEE (reference sequence). The CDR3 covers 20 residues. The germline V and J ends were trimmed by 1 base and 0 bases, with 23 bases remaining between them. CDR3: CASSLLAGGLARSSYNEQFF. The CDR3 region has the DNA TGTGCCAGCAGCTTGCTTGCTGGGGGACTCGCCCGCAGCTCCTACAATGAGCAGTTCTTC.

The chain has TRBV11-2 and TRBJ2-5, with D possibly being TRBD2 (8 bases). The CDR3 has 16 residues. Per germline, CDR1 SGHAT and CDR2 FQNNGV. V was cut by 4 bases and J by 11 bases, with 26 bases left in between. In DNA, the CDR3 is TGTGCCAGCAGCTCCAACAGGGGACTAGGGATGTACGTGCAGTACTTC. Amino acid sequence: CASSSNRGLGMYVQYF.

The sample holds a few counts of this clone. The chain couples TRBV6-4 to TRBJ2-3, with TRBD2 matching 11 bases. V was clipped by 0 bases and J by 2 bases; unmatched bases: 1. CDR3 length: 16 amino acids. Germline V lookup: CDR1 MRHNA, CDR2 SNTAGT. The CDR3 DNA follows: TGTGCCAGCAGTGACTCTAGCGGGAGGGCCACAGATACGCAGTATTTT. This encodes CASSDSSGRATDTQYF.

This clone appeared a few times. V is TRBV5-6 and J is TRBJ1-2; the match to TRBD1 covers 7 bases. The V gene end was trimmed by 1 base and the J gene end by 2 bases; junction bases not matched to a gene: 5. Germline assignment: CDR1 SGHDT and CDR2 YYEEEE. The CDR3 spans 15 residues. The CDR3 DNA follows: TGTGCCAGCAGCTTGCAAACAGGGGCCAACTATGGCTACACCTTC. It yields the protein CASSLQTGANYGYTF.

DNA for the CDR3: TGTGCCTGGAGTGTACAGTCTGGAAACACCATATATTTT. Protein sequence: CAWSVQSGNTIYF. This chain uses TRBV30 with TRBJ1-3; D is uncertain. This CDR3 comprises 13 residues. Trimming stripped 0 bases from V and 1 base from J, with 4 bases between. Germline V gene lookup returns CDR1 GTSNPN and CDR2 SVGIG (reference sequence). Complete variable domain (other parts from reference TRBV30 and TRBJ1-3): SQTIHQWPATLVQPVGSPLSLECTVEGTSNPNLYWYRQAAGRGLQLLFYSVGIGQISSEVPQNLSASRPQDRQFILSSKKLLLSDSGFYLCAWSVQSGNTIYFGEGSWLTVV.

This chain connects TRBV11-3 to TRBJ2-5; 7 nucleotides match TRBD1. V lost 5 bases to trimming and J lost 4 bases; unmatched junction nucleotides: 7. CDR3 size: 14 residues. CDR1 and CDR2 from the germline V gene are SGHNT and YENEEA. The CDR3 here is CASSPADRRETQYF. In DNA form, the CDR3 reads TGTGCCAGCAGCCCAGCGGACAGGCGAGAGACCCAGTACTTC. Full variable domain (rest looked up from reference TRBV11-3 and TRBJ2-5): EAGVVQSPRYKIIEKKQPVAFWCNPISGHNTLYWYLQNLGQGPELLIRYENEEAVDDSQLPKDRFSAERLKGVDSTLKIQPAELGDSAVYLCASSPADRRETQYFGPGTRLLVL.

The V gene is TRBV4-1, the J gene TRBJ1-2; 9 bases fit TRBD1. With V trimmed by 2 bases and J by 8 bases, 15 bases remained unmatched. The CDR3 has 17 residues. The germline CDR1 and CDR2 sequences are MGHRA and YSYEKL. CDR3 residues: CASSQHFGGTGGRGYTF. In DNA, the CDR3 is TGCGCCAGCAGCCAACACTTCGGGGGAACAGGGGGCCGGGGCTACACCTTC.

This clone was observed a handful of times. J is TRBJ2-2 and V is TRBV27; TRBD1 agrees at 8 bases. J was trimmed by 1 base and V by 1 base; bases with no gene match: 14. Germline CDR1 MNHEY, CDR2 SMNVEV (reference sequence). The CDR3 contains 20 residues. In DNA form, the CDR3 reads TGTGCCAGCAGTTTATTCCCAACCGGACAGGGAATGATGAACACCGGGGAGCTGTTTTTT. Translating it yields CASSLFPTGQGMMNTGELFF.

V and J are TRBV20-1 and TRBJ1-1, with D unclear. Germline CDR1 and CDR2: DFQATT and SNEGSKA (reference sequence). The CDR3 consists of 11 residues. The ends were cut back, 3 bases at V and 5 bases at J, with 7 bases in the middle. The CDR3 region is CSARGWTEAFF. CDR3 nucleotide sequence: TGCAGTGCTAGGGGCTGGACTGAAGCTTTCTTT.

V and J are TRBV27 and TRBJ2-1; TRBD1 matches at 11 bases. V shed 5 bases, J shed 2 bases, and the junction held 5 bases outside the gene matches. From germline, CDR1 is MNHEY and CDR2 SMNVEV (reference sequence). This CDR3 comprises 16 residues. CDR3 residues: CASSTGQGVPYNEQFF. In DNA form, the CDR3 reads TGTGCCAGCAGTACGGGACAGGGGGTTCCCTACAATGAGCAGTTCTTC.

The V and J genes are TRBV28 and TRBJ1-2, with no clear D. The CDR3 consists of 14 residues. Germline CDR1 reads MDHEN; CDR2 reads SYDVKM. The V end was cut by 7 bases, the J end by 8 bases, with 20 bases between. CDR3 DNA sequence: TGTGCCAGCACGAAACACGGAAGAGGCGAAGGCTACACCTTC. Translated, it gives CASTKHGRGEGYTF.

This chain links TRBV2 with TRBJ1-1; TRBD1 matches 7 bases. Per the germline V gene, CDR1 is SNHLY and CDR2 is FYNNEI. This CDR3 is built from 15 residues. Losses at the gene ends were 6 bases for V and 0 bases for J; bases not matched to a gene: 7. CDR3 nucleotide sequence: TGTGCCAGCAGCTGGGACAGAAACTTGAACACTGAAGCTTTCTTT. Translating gives CASSWDRNLNTEAFF.

This chain connects TRBV15 to TRBJ2-5, with TRBD2 as a possible D gene (5 bases). V dropped 4 bases and J dropped 2 bases, with 14 bases sitting between them. The CDR3 consists of 15 residues. The germline CDR1 and CDR2 sequences are LNHNV and YYDKDF (reference sequence). Written as DNA, the CDR3 is TGTGCCACCAGCATTCTACGGGGAGTACAAGAGACCCAGTACTTC. This encodes CATSILRGVQETQYF.

The rearrangement uses TRBV6-5 and TRBJ1-2; D perhaps matches TRBD1 (6 bases). Germline V gives CDR1 MNHEY, CDR2 SVGAGI. V shed 6 bases and J shed 1 base, with 15 bases lying between them. The CDR3 has 15 amino acids. The CDR3 DNA follows: TGTGCCAGCAGCCGCCAGGGGATCCTTAACTATGGCTACACCTTC. Its translation is CASSRQGILNYGYTF.

This clone was picked up a small number of times. The chain uses TRBV2 and TRBJ1-5; TRBD1 aligns across 7 bases. V lost 4 bases to trimming and J lost 7 bases; unmatched junction nucleotides: 10. There are 15 residues in the CDR3. CDR1 is SNHLY, CDR2 FYNNEI, per germline. DNA for the CDR3: TGTGCCAGCAGTGCCTTCACAGGGGATAACCAGCCCCAGCATTTT. Residues: CASSAFTGDNQPQHF.

The rearrangement joins TRBV5-1 to TRBJ2-1; TRBD2 aligns across 9 bases. Looked up from germline, CDR1 is SGHRS and CDR2 is YFSETQ. The junction had 21 bases not matched to a gene; V was cut back by 7 bases and J by 10 bases. The CDR3 has 17 residues. The CDR3 nucleotides are TGCGCCAGCCGGACCTCGGTGGATATTAGCGGGAGTGGGGAGCAGTTCTTC. It codes for CASRTSVDISGSGEQFF.